Described below is a single T cell receptor beta chain sequence and its context. At one of its ends the junction is not consistent with the germline gene, which may arise from a read error. Other DNA sequences in this specimen translate into the identical CDR3. This sample was taken from a study of OX40 agonist ivuxolimab in advanced cancers. Profiling relied on immunoSEQ multiplex PCR, and the TCRdb table lists in-frame clones only, not all of them. The top ten clones hold approximately 2% of a sample with more than 45,000 clones, around 82% of them seen once. The receptor's source is an adult with an advanced solid tumor such as melanoma, head and neck, liver or kidney cancer. Sequenced here: CD4+ or CD8+ T cells sorted from blood, sampled in a trial of the OX40 agonist ivuxolimab.

In DNA form, the CDR3 reads TGTGCCAGCAGCTTAGGCAACAGGGGGATGAACACTGAAGCCTTCTTT. Its protein is CASSLGNRGMNTEAFF. The chain combines TRBV11-2 with TRBJ1-1; 8 positions agree with TRBD1. CDR1 is SGHAT and CDR2 is FQNNGV in the germline V gene. The CDR3 spans 16 residues.